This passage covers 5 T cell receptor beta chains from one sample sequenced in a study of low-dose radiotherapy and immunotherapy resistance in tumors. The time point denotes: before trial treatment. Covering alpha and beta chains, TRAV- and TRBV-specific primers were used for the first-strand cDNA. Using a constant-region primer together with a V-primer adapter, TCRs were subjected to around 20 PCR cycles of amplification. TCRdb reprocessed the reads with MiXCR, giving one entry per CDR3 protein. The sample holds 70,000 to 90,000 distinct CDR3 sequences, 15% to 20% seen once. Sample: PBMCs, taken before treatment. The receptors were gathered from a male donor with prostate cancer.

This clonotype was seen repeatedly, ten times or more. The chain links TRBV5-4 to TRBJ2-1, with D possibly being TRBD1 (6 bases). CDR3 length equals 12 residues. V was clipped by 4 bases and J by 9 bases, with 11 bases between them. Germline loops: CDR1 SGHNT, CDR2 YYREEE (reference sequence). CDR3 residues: CASSQGLSEQFF. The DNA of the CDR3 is TGTGCCAGCAGCCAGGGGCTTAGTGAGCAGTTCTTC.

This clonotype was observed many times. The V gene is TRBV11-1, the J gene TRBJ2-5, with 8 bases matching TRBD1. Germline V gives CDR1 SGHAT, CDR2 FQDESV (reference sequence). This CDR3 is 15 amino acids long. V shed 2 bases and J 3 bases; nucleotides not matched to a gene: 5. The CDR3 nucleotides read TGTGCCAGCAGCTTAATTGCAGGGGGCGAAGAGACCCAGTACTTC. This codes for CASSLIAGGEETQYF.

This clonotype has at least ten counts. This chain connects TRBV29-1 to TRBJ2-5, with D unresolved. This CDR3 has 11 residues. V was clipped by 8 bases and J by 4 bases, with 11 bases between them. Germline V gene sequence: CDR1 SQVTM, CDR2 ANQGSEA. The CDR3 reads CSTGPGETQYF. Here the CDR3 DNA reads TGCAGCACCGGGCCGGGAGAGACCCAGTACTTC.

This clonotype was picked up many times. The CDR3 sequence: CASSLVYSVREADTQYF. In nucleotides, the CDR3 is TGCGCCAGCAGCTTGGTATACTCGGTTAGGGAAGCAGATACGCAGTATTTT. The chain joins TRBV5-1 to TRBJ2-3, with D uncertain. Per germline, CDR1 SGHRS and CDR2 YFSETQ. Between the trimmed V and J ends, which lost 0 bases and 4 bases, there was a span of 18 bases. The CDR3 sequence is 17 residues long.

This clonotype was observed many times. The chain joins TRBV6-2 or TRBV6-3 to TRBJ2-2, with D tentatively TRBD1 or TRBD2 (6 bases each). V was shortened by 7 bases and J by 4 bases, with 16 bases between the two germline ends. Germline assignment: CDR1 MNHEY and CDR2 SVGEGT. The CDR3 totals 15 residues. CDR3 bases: TGTGCCAGCAAACTGTCGGGGGCGGGCACCGGGGAGCTGTTTTTT. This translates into CASKLSGAGTGELFF.